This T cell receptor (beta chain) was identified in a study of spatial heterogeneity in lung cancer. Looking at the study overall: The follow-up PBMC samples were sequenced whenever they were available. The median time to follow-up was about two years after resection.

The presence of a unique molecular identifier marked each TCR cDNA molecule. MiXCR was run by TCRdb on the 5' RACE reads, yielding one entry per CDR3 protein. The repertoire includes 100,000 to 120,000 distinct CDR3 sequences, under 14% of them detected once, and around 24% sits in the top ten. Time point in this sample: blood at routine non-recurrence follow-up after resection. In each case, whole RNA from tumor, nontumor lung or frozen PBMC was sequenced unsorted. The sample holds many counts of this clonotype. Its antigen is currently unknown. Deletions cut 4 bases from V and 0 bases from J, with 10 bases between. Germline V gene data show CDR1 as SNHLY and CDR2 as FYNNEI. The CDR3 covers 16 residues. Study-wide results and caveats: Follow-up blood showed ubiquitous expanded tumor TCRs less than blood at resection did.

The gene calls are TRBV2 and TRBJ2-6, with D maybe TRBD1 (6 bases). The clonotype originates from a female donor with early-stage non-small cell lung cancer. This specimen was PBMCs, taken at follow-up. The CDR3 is CASSGQGNSGANVLTF. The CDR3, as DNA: TGTGCCAGCAGTGGGCAGGGGAACTCTGGGGCCAACGTCCTGACTTTC.